This is a list of T cell receptor beta chains from one sample in a study of graft-versus-host responses after intestinal transplantation. No cognate antigen is known for these TCRs. Repertoires were generated with immunoSEQ multiplex PCR, while TCRdb's copy carries only in-frame clones and drops some. Here the sample spans tens of thousands of clones, under 95% being singletons. The material sequenced was unstimulated CD8+ T cells sorted from spleen or lymph node cells, taken before intestinal transplant. Receptors originate from a human donor who received an intestinal transplant. Each CDR3 is given without its conserved first and last residue.

j_gene | v_gene | CDR3aa
TRBJ2-5 | TRBV27 | ASSSDSLQTQY
TRBJ2-1 | TRBV28 | ASSSTGGEQF
TRBJ1-4 | TRBV7-6 | ASRRSPGLANEKLF
TRBJ2-5 | TRBV28 | ASSLLSGQVYQETQY
TRBJ2-5 | TRBV6-5 | ASTGDQETQY
TRBJ2-7 | TRBV4-1 | ASSHLAGGPSYEQY
TRBJ2-1 | TRBV27 | ASRPAGGPNEQF
TRBJ1-4 | TRBV13 | ASSLRVYQNEKLF
TRBJ1-2 | TRBV30 | AWSTTGVYGYT
TRBJ1-5 | TRBV9 | ASSVEMGPGGNQPQH
TRBJ2-2 | TRBV29-1 | SARQGSGDTGELF
TRBJ2-7 | TRBV7-2 | ASSYDRDHEQY
TRBJ1-4 | TRBV14 | ASSQVTGTNEKLF
TRBJ1-5 | TRBV9 | ASSLGGGVNQPQH
TRBJ2-3 | TRBV5-6 | ASSPEPDTQY
TRBJ2-7 | TRBV29-1 | SVETGLDLPYEQY
TRBJ2-3 | TRBV30 | ASSGAGTHTDTQY
TRBJ1-1 | TRBV28 | ASSLHRRAEAF
TRBJ1-1 | TRBV6-1 | ASSDMEVYSEAF
TRBJ2-5 | TRBV29-1 | SVQAGARQETQY
TRBJ2-7 | TRBV7-6 | ASSSQDRGYEQY
TRBJ1-2 | TRBV9 | ASSVHRDSLYGYT
TRBJ1-2 | TRBV6-1 | ASSKLVDILYGYT
TRBJ2-5 | TRBV25-1 | ASSQRGGQETQY
TRBJ2-3 | TRBV6-1 | ASSEGGWDTQY
TRBJ1-2 | TRBV10-2 | ASSESPRGPVGKGYT
TRBJ2-7 | TRBV7-2 | ASSFVSGNEQY
TRBJ2-1 | TRBV19 | ASSPYPQTSGYSEQF
TRBJ2-1 | TRBV7-6 | ASSNQLSSYNEQF
TRBJ1-1 | TRBV5-6 | ASSFSPQGGVNTEAF
TRBJ2-1 | TRBV2 | ARWSERSNEQF
TRBJ2-4 | TRBV12-5 | ASGTPGQAKNIQY
TRBJ1-6 | TRBV6-1 | ASGKRDRNSPLH
TRBJ1-1 | TRBV6-1 | ASSHELNTEAF
TRBJ2-7 | TRBV5-6 | ASSLGGTYEQY
TRBJ1-1 | TRBV6-5 | ASSAGANTEAF
TRBJ2-7 | TRBV13 | ASSLKLAESYEQY
TRBJ2-7 | TRBV4-1 | ASSQEWGGGYEQY
TRBJ2-7 | TRBV29-1 | SVDREDGYEQY
TRBJ2-6 | TRBV7-3 | ASSLRGGPPGQGSGANVLT
TRBJ2-1 | TRBV6-5 | ASRAGPLANNEQF
TRBJ1-6 | TRBV5-1 | ASSFGRVESPLH
TRBJ1-6 | TRBV27 | ASSSDDGPLNNSPLH
TRBJ2-1 | TRBV5-5 | ASSLANEQF
TRBJ2-7 | TRBV9 | ASSLSWDSGRPPYEQY
TRBJ1-1 | TRBV7-4 | ASSRTLEAF
TRBJ1-2 | TRBV6-5 | ASNQDRGYGYT
TRBJ2-1 | TRBV18 | ASSPALNEQF
TRBJ1-5 | TRBV6-5 | ASRLRTGTLQPQH
TRBJ1-2 | TRBV7-6 | ASSLALGIGGGYGYT
TRBJ2-7 | TRBV6-4 | ASSYGWGAASEQY
TRBJ2-7 | TRBV9 | ASSVGEAHEQY
TRBJ1-2 | TRBV6-1 | ASSAGTGGYGYT
TRBJ2-3 | TRBV27 | ASSHRTGGLPDTQY
TRBJ2-7 | TRBV13 | ASSWGKGLEQY
TRBJ2-1 | TRBV10-3 | AIRGLAGDGGDNEQF
TRBJ1-4 | TRBV18 | ASSPDQAEKLF
TRBJ1-2 | TRBV4-1 | ASSQGSGTSSYT
TRBJ1-2 | TRBV19 | ASRISQDGYT